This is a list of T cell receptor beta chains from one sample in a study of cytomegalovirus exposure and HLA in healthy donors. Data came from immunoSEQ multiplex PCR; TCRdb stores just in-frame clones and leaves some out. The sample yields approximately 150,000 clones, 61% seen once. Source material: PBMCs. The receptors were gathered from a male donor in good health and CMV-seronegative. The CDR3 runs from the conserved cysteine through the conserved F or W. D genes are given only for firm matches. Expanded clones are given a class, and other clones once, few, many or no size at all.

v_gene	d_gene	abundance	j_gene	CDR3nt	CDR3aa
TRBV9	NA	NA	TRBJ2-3	TGTACCAGCAGCGTAGTTTGGGGGGACGGTGATACGCAGTATTTT	CTSSVVWGDGDTQYF
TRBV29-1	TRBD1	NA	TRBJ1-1	TGCAGCGTGCATAGACAGGGGGCTGAAGCTTTCTTT	CSVHRQGAEAFF
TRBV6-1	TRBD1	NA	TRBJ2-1	TGTGCCAGCAGGGGCGGACAGGACAATGAGCAGTTCTTC	CASRGGQDNEQFF
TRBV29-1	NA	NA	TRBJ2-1	TGCAGCGCCAATCCCACGGGCGGGGGCGTCGAGTTCTTC	CSANPTGGGVEFF
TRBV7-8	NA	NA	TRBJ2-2	TGTGCCAGCAGCTTACGTGGGGGCGCGGACACCGGGGAGCTGTTTTTT	CASSLRGGADTGELFF
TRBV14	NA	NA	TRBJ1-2	TGTGCCAGCAGCCAAGATCGGGGTTGGGGATATGGCTACACCTTC	CASSQDRGWGYGYTF
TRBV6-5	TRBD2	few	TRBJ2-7	TGTGCCAGCAATCCGGGACTAGCGAGATCCTACGAGCAGTACTTC	CASNPGLARSYEQYF
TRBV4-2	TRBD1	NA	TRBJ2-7	TGTGCCAGCAGCCAAGATAGGGGACAGCCGTTCTACGAGCAGTACTTC	CASSQDRGQPFYEQYF
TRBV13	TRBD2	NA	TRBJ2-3	TGTGCCAGCAGCTTGGGACTAGCGATGACAGATACGCAGTATTTT	CASSLGLAMTDTQYF
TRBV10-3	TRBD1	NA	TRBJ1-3	TGTGCCATCAGTGAGGGGACAGGGGTCCTCTCTGGAAACACCATATATTTT	CAISEGTGVLSGNTIYF
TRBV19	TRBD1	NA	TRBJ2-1	TGTGCCAGTAGTATTCCTCCAGGGGGCGCGGGCAATGAGCAGTTCTTC	CASSIPPGGAGNEQFF
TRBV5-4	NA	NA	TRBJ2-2	TGTGCCAGCAGCTTAGATGGACATAACGCGAACACCGGGGAGCTGTTTTTT	CASSLDGHNANTGELFF
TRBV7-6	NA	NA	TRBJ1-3	TGTGCCAGCAGCTCCGCAGGAATGGGAAACACCATATATTTT	CASSSAGMGNTIYF
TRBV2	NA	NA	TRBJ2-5	TGTGCCAGCAGTGAACTCCGGACCCAGTACTTC	CASSELRTQYF
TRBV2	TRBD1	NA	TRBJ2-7	TGTGCCAGCAGCCTCGACAGGGGACACTACGAGCAGTACTTC	CASSLDRGHYEQYF
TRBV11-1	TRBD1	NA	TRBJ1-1	TGTGCCAGCAGCTTAGCCCTAAGACAGGGGACGGCTTTCTTT	CASSLALRQGTAFF
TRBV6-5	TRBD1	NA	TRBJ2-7	TGTGCCAGCAGGCGGGACAGGGCAACCTACGAGCAGTACTTC	CASRRDRATYEQYF
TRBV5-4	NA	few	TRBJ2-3	TGTGCCAGCAGCTTGGGGTGGGGCCTCTCCACAGATACGCAGTATTTT	CASSLGWGLSTDTQYF
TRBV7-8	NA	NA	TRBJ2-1	TGTGCCAGCAGCTTATTCGGGAATGAGCAGTTCTTC	CASSLFGNEQFF
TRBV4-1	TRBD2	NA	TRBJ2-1	TGCGCCAGCAGCCACCCTAGCGGGGGGTTTAATGAGCAGTTCTTC	CASSHPSGGFNEQFF
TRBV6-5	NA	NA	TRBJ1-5	TGTGCCAGCAGCGGTAATAGCAATCAGCCCCAGCATTTT	CASSGNSNQPQHF
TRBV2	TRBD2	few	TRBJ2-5	TGTGCCAGCAGCGTCGGATCGGGGGGAGAGACCCAGTACTTC	CASSVGSGGETQYF
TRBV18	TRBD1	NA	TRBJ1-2	TGTGCCAGCTCACCCCGGACAGGGGACTATGGCTACACCTTC	CASSPRTGDYGYTF
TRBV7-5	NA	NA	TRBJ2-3	TGTTCCAGAAGCTTCCTGACAGATACGCAGTATTTT	CSRSFLTDTQYF
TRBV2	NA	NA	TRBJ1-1	TGTGCCAGCAGCTCGGGACAGAACACTGAAGCTTTCTTT	CASSSGQNTEAFF
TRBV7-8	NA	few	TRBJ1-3	TGTGCCAGCAGCTTAGCGGTCGTTGGCGGTTTTGGAAACACCATATATTTT	CASSLAVVGGFGNTIYF
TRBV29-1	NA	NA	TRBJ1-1	TGCAGCGTTGAGGGCCAGGGAGGCACTGAAGCTTTCTTT	CSVEGQGGTEAFF
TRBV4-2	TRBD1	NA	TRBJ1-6	TGTGCCAGCAGCCCGGGGACAGGGTATGATTCACCCCTCCACTTT	CASSPGTGYDSPLHF
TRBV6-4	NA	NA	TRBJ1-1	TGTGCCAGCAGCGGACGACCAGGGTCTGAAGCTTTCTTT	CASSGRPGSEAFF
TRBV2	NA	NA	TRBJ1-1	TGTGCCAGCAGTGAAGCGGGTCAGGGGACCACTGAAGCTTTCTTT	CASSEAGQGTTEAFF
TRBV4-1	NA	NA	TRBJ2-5	TGCGCCAGCAGCCAAGATCGGATTGGCCCACAGCAAGAGACCCAGTACTTC	CASSQDRIGPQQETQYF
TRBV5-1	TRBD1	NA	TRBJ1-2	TGCGCCAGCAGCTTGTACGAGGGGGCGCGAGGCTACACCTTC	CASSLYEGARGYTF
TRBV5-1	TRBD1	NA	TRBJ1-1	TGCGCCAGCAGCTTGGCCGGTTTAGGGGGCGCGGCCACTGAAGCTTTCTTT	CASSLAGLGGAATEAFF
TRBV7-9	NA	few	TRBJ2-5	TGTGCCAGCAGCTCGCCCGGGGAGACCCAGTACTTC	CASSSPGETQYF
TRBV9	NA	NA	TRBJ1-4	TGTGCCAGCAGCCCATTTGGAGGAGAAAAACTGTTTTTT	CASSPFGGEKLFF
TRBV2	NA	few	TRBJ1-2	TGTGCCAGCTTGAGCGGGGGCGTAGACTATGGCTACACCTTC	CASLSGGVDYGYTF
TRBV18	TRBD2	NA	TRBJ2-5	TGTGCCAGCTTACCTAGCGGGGGCCTCCAAGAGACCCAGTACTTC	CASLPSGGLQETQYF
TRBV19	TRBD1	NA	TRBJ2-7	TGTGCCAGTAGCCGACAAGGGGGCATTTCCTACGAGCAGTACTTC	CASSRQGGISYEQYF
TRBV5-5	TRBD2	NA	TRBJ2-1	TGTGCCAGCAGCTTGGTGGCTAGCGGGGTTAATGAGCAGTTCTTC	CASSLVASGVNEQFF
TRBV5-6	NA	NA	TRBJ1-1	TGTCCCAGCAGCTTGATGTTAACATTGAACACTGAAGCTTTCTTT	CPSSLMLTLNTEAFF
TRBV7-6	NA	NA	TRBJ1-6	TGTGCCAGCAGCTTAGGGATCGGTGACACCCTCCACTTT	CASSLGIGDTLHF
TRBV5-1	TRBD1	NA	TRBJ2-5	TGCGCCAGCAGCTTGGCCGGACAGGGAGTCGAGACCCAGTACTTC	CASSLAGQGVETQYF
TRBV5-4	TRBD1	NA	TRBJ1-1	TGTGCCAGCAGCTTGGAGGGGGCCACTGAAGCTTTCTTT	CASSLEGATEAFF
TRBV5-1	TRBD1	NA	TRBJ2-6	TGCGCCAGCAGCTTAGGGACAGGGGTTTTGGGGGCCAACGTCCTGACTTTC	CASSLGTGVLGANVLTF
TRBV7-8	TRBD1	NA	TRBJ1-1	TGTGCCAGCAGCCCCCCCGAGGGGGCGATATCCTTGAACACTGAAGCTTTCTTT	CASSPPEGAISLNTEAFF
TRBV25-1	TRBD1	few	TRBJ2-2	TGTGCCAGCAGTAAAACAGGGGGCGCGAACACCGGGGAGCTGTTTTTT	CASSKTGGANTGELFF
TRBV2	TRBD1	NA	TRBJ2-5	TGTGCCAGCAGTGATCGTCGACAGGGGGTTGGGGAGACCCAGTACTTC	CASSDRRQGVGETQYF
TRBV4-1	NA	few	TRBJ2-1	TGCGCCAGCAGCCAAAAACAGGGCTCCCGCAATGAGCAGTTCTTC	CASSQKQGSRNEQFF
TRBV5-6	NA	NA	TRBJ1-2	TGTGCCAGCAGCTTGGAGGCCAGGGAACATGGCTACACCTTC	CASSLEAREHGYTF
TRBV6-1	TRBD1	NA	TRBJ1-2	TGTGCCAGCAGTCAAGACCGGACAGGCAACTATGGCTACACCTTC	CASSQDRTGNYGYTF
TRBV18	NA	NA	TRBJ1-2	TGTGCCAGCTCACCAAGAGCCACAGAAACCTATGGCTACACCTTC	CASSPRATETYGYTF
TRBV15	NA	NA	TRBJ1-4	TGTGCCACCAGCAGAGTCAAAAGCGCCGATGAAAAACTGTTTTTT	CATSRVKSADEKLFF
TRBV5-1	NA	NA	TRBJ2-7	TGCGCCAGCAGCTTGTCAGGGTACTCCTACGAGCAGTACTTC	CASSLSGYSYEQYF
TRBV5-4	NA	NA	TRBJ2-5	TGTGCCAGCAGCTTAGGACAGAACCAAGAGACCCAGTACTTC	CASSLGQNQETQYF
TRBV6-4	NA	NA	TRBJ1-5	TGTGCCAGCAGCCAGGACAGCCATCAGCCCCAGCATTTT	CASSQDSHQPQHF
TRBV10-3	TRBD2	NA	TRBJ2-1	TGTGCCACCGGGGGGGGTCTTTACAATGAGCAGTTCTTC	CATGGGLYNEQFF
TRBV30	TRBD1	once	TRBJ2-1	TGTGGGTCGGCAGGGGGCAATGAGCAGTTCTTC	CGSAGGNEQFF
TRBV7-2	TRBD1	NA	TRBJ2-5	TGTGCCAGCAGCTTTCAGACAGGGGGCGCTGGGGAGACCCAGTACTTC	CASSFQTGGAGETQYF